Reported below is one T cell receptor beta chain. With V trimmed by 6 bases and J by 7 bases, 12 bases remained unmatched. This CDR3 contains 15 residues. Germline loops: CDR1 MNHEY, CDR2 SVGAGI. The source of the sample is a study of control samples from healthy donors and cancer patients. Produced via immunoSEQ multiplex PCR; TCRdb's table is partial and in-frame only. The sample includes some 190,000 clones, roughly nine tenths of them seen just once. The source of this sequence is a man aged 25 to 40 in good health. V and J are TRBV6-5 and TRBJ1-5, with TRBD1 matching 7 bases. The specimen was blood. CDR3: CASRGADRAGQPQHF. In DNA, the CDR3 is TGTGCCAGCAGGGGCGCCGACAGGGCCGGACAGCCCCAGCATTTT.